Below, 20 T cell receptor beta chains from the same sample are listed, as sequenced in a study of early stage breast cancer tumors. Only in-frame clones appear in the TCRdb table, and some are missing; sequencing was by immunoSEQ multiplex PCR. The profile shows approximately 54,000 clones, just under 80% of them singletons. Specimen: blood. The receptors shown here come from a middle-aged person with breast cancer.

Turning to this clone: The sample contains more than one DNA sequence encoding this CDR3. The rearrangement links TRBV15 to TRBJ1-5; D perhaps matches TRBD1 (6 bases). This CDR3 region has 12 residues. Germline CDR1 LNHNV, CDR2 YYDKDF (reference sequence). With 0 bases removed from V and 13 bases from J, the gap between germline ends came to 10 bases. This chain's CDR3 is CATSRESDRQHF. The DNA for the CDR3 is TGTGCCACCAGCAGAGAATCAGACAGGCAGCATTTT.

This sequence joins TRBV7-9 and TRBJ2-3; TRBD1 is a possible D gene (6 bases). Per the germline V gene, CDR1 is SEHNR and CDR2 is FQNEAQ (reference sequence). The CDR3 sequence is 15 residues long. V was trimmed by 1 base and J by 0 bases, leaving 8 bases between them. The CDR3: CASSLEGVSTDTQYF. CDR3 bases: TGTGCCAGCAGCTTAGAGGGGGTGAGCACAGATACGCAGTATTTT.

The rearrangement uses TRBV9 and TRBJ2-7, with D maybe TRBD1 (5 bases). The CDR3 contains 14 residues. V lost 0 bases, J lost 4 bases, and 11 bases lay in between. CDR1 SGDLS and CDR2 YYNGEE come from the germline V gene. The CDR3 sequence: CASSVEGLEYEQYF. CDR3 bases: TGTGCCAGCAGCGTAGAGGGGCTAGAATACGAGCAGTACTTC.

The chain carries TRBV2 and TRBJ2-2; no clear D gene. V gave up 7 bases and J gave up 6 bases, with 18 bases separating them. Looked up from germline, CDR1 is SNHLY and CDR2 is FYNNEI. The CDR3 is made up of 15 amino acids. DNA of the CDR3: TGTGCCAGCAAGGATCAGGTTCGTTTATCCGGGGAGCTGTTTTTT. Protein product: CASKDQVRLSGELFF.

The chain couples TRBV7-3 to TRBJ2-5; TRBD2 might be the D (6 bases). Trimming stripped 2 bases from V and 5 bases from J, with 9 bases between. Germline V gene data show CDR1 as SGHTA and CDR2 as FQGTGA. The CDR3 runs 13 residues. CDR3 region: CASSLQRGETQYF. CDR3 DNA: TGTGCCAGCAGCTTACAACGGGGGGAGACCCAGTACTTC.

This clone was observed a few times. This sequence joins TRBV11-3 and TRBJ2-7; 8 bases map to TRBD2. The V and J ends lost 5 bases and 5 bases, in that order; junction bases with no gene match: 11. Looked up from germline, CDR1 is SGHNT and CDR2 is YENEEA. This CDR3 has 15 amino acids. The DNA for the CDR3 is TGTGCCAGCAGCCCCGGCGGTAGCGGGAAGGACGAGCAGTACTTC. Translating it yields CASSPGGSGKDEQYF.

V usage is TRBV19 and J usage is TRBJ1-1; D not certain. The germline V and J ends were trimmed by 5 bases and 8 bases, with 12 bases remaining between them. The germline V gene has CDR1 LNHDA and CDR2 SQIVND (reference sequence). The CDR3 covers 12 residues. In nucleotides, the CDR3 is TGTGCCAGTAGTCCCTTGAAGGAAGAAGCTTTCTTT. This codes for CASSPLKEEAFF.

V and J are TRBV6-4 and TRBJ2-6, with no clear D. The CDR3 spans 14 residues. Germline CDR1 reads MRHNA; CDR2 reads SNTAGT. Between the trimmed V and J ends, which lost 4 bases and 0 bases, there was a span of 4 bases. The CDR3 DNA follows: TGTGCCAGCAGTGGGGGCTCTGGGGCCAACGTCCTGACTTTC. As protein: CASSGGSGANVLTF.

The chain has TRBV11-1 and TRBJ2-5, with D tentatively TRBD2 (6 bases). Trimming took 4 bases from V and 5 from J, leaving 17 bases between them. CDR1 and CDR2 (germline): SGHAT, FQDESV (reference sequence). The CDR3 consists of 15 residues. The DNA of the CDR3 is TGTGCCAGCAGCTCTCGAGCGGGCGCCAGGGAGACCCAGTACTTC. Amino acids: CASSSRAGARETQYF. The entire variable domain, with the rest obtained from reference TRBV11-1 and TRBJ2-5, is as follows: EAEVAQSPRYKITEKSQAVAFWCDPISGHATLYWYRQILGQGPELLVQFQDESVVDDSQLPKDRFSAERLKGVDSTLKIQPAELGDSAMYLCASSSRAGARETQYFGPGTRLLVL.

CDR3 region: CASSKSEGYTF. The CDR3, as DNA: TGTGCCAGTAGTAAGTCTGAAGGCTACACCTTC. The chain carries TRBV19 and TRBJ1-2; D uncertain. The CDR3 is 11 residues long. CDR1 and CDR2 from the germline V gene are LNHDA and SQIVND (reference sequence). V was cut by 4 bases and J by 8 bases, with 8 bases left in between. Variable domain in full (rest from reference TRBV19 and TRBJ1-2): DGGITQSPKYLFRKEGQNVTLSCEQNLNHDAMYWYRQDPGQGLRLIYYSQIVNDFQKGDIAEGYSVSREKKESFPLTVTSAQKNPTAFYLCASSKSEGYTFGSGTRLTVV.

The chain has TRBV6-1 and TRBJ2-1, with D hard to call. V was shortened by 2 bases and J by 0 bases, with 5 bases between the two germline ends. CDR1 and CDR2 (germline): MNHNS, SASEGT. The CDR3 has 14 residues. CDR3: CASSERNSYNEQFF. The CDR3 DNA reads TGTGCCAGCAGTGAACGGAACTCCTACAATGAGCAGTTCTTC.

The chain has TRBV30 and TRBJ2-7; 7 nucleotides match TRBD1. The junction had 17 bases not matched to a gene; V was cut back by 6 bases and J by 6 bases. The CDR3 spans 15 residues. Germline V gene sequence: CDR1 GTSNPN, CDR2 SVGIG (reference sequence). This chain's CDR3 is CACHETGVRASEQYF. CDR3 DNA: TGTGCCTGTCACGAAACAGGGGTAAGGGCTAGCGAGCAGTACTTC.

The rearrangement links TRBV5-1 to TRBJ1-5; 11 nucleotides agree with TRBD1. Germline V gives CDR1 SGHRS, CDR2 YFSETQ. The CDR3 consists of 15 residues. Trimming removed 4 bases from V and 4 bases from J; junction bases left unmatched: 4. In nucleotides, the CDR3 is TGCGCCAGCAGCCGGGGACAGGGGGAAAATCAGCCCCAGCATTTT. As protein: CASSRGQGENQPQHF.

The J gene is TRBJ2-5, the V gene TRBV7-6; TRBD1 aligns across 12 bases. Germline V gene sequence: CDR1 SGHVS, CDR2 FNYEAQ. Germline trimming cut 5 bases from V and 5 bases from J; bases unmatched to any gene: 6. The CDR3 totals 15 residues. CDR3 sequence: CASSPGTGGGETQYF. The CDR3 DNA reads TGTGCCAGCAGCCCAGGGACAGGGGGCGGTGAGACCCAGTACTTC.

The chain is built from TRBV6-6 and TRBJ1-5; 9 bases fit TRBD1. CDR1 is MNHNY, CDR2 SVGAGI, per germline (reference sequence). With V trimmed by 0 bases and J by 2 bases, 2 bases remained unmatched. The CDR3 is 16 residues long. CDR3 residues: CASSYSTGGGNQPQHF. CDR3 bases: TGTGCCAGCAGTTACTCGACAGGGGGGGGCAATCAGCCCCAGCATTTT.

The chain is built from TRBV5-1 and TRBJ2-3; 7 bases fit TRBD2. The CDR3 is 16 residues long. Germline CDR1 is SGHRS and CDR2 is YFSETQ. With V trimmed by 4 bases and J by 1 base, 9 bases remained unmatched. The CDR3 region is CASSRGSGVGTDTQYF. The CDR3 coding sequence is TGCGCCAGCAGCCGCGGGAGTGGGGTAGGCACAGATACGCAGTATTTT.

Here the CDR3 DNA reads TGTGCCAGCAGCCGAGGAGCCTCGGTGGGCACTGAAGCTTTCTTT. As protein: CASSRGASVGTEAFF. The V call is TRBV11-2, the J call TRBJ1-1, with no clear D. The CDR3 has 15 residues. The germline V and J ends were trimmed by 5 bases and 4 bases, with 17 bases remaining between them. CDR1 is SGHAT, CDR2 FQNNGV, per germline.

The chain combines TRBV6-4 with TRBJ2-1, with TRBD2 identical over 10 bases. V lost 8 bases, J lost 8 bases, and 12 bases stayed unmatched. This CDR3 comprises 15 residues. Germline V gene sequence: CDR1 MRHNA, CDR2 SNTAGT. CDR3 sequence reads: CASSYLAGESDEQFF. For the CDR3, the DNA is TGTGCCAGCTCTTATCTAGCGGGAGAGAGCGATGAGCAGTTCTTC.

The genes are TRBV10-3 and TRBJ2-7; 9 nucleotides align to TRBD2. CDR3 length equals 20 residues. In germline, CDR1 is ENHRY, CDR2 SYGVKD. The V segment lost 8 bases and the J segment 1 base; nucleotides outside the gene matches: 24. The CDR3 spells CAICPARAGGPFVASYEQYF. The CDR3 nucleotides are TGTGCCATCTGCCCAGCGCGGGCGGGAGGGCCTTTCGTGGCTTCCTACGAGCAGTACTTC.

V and J are TRBV7-9 and TRBJ1-1; maybe TRBD1 (5 bases). From germline, CDR1 is SEHNR and CDR2 FQNEAQ (reference sequence). The V end was cut by 6 bases, the J end by 4 bases, with 15 bases between. The CDR3 is made up of 14 amino acids. In nucleotides, the CDR3 is TGTGCCAGCAGAAAACAGGCGGCGGGCACTGAAGCTTTCTTT. It encodes CASRKQAAGTEAFF.